A single sample gave rise to the 8 T cell receptor beta chains below, sequenced in a study of blood T cell repertoires in COVID-19. The assay was immunoSEQ multiplex PCR, and TCRdb's table has in-frame clones only and misses some. The sample consists of some 280,000 clones, roughly 80% of them appearing once. Source material: peripheral blood. The origin of the receptors is a woman in her forties or fifties with active or convalescent COVID-19.

This chain connects TRBV4-2 to TRBJ2-1; the match to TRBD2 covers 12 bases. After removal of 5 bases from V and 6 bases from J, the junction contained 5 bases not matched to a gene. The CDR3 has 15 amino acids. Germline loops: CDR1 LGHNA, CDR2 YNFKEQ. CDR3 sequence: CASSRTSGTGNEQFF. Here the CDR3 DNA reads TGTGCCAGCAGCAGGACTAGCGGGACTGGCAATGAGCAGTTCTTC.

V gene TRBV9 combines with J gene TRBJ2-3, with 9 bases lining up with TRBD2. V was clipped by 8 bases and J by 4 bases; unmatched bases: 11. This CDR3 has 15 residues. CDR1 and CDR2 (germline): SGDLS, YYNGEE. For the CDR3, the DNA is TGTGCCAGTTCCCCCATGGTAGCGGGAGCAGATACGCAGTATTTT. This encodes CASSPMVAGADTQYF.

CDR3 sequence (DNA): TGTGCCAGCAGCGCCGGGACTAGCCTTTGGGAGACCCAGTACTTC. Amino acid sequence: CASSAGTSLWETQYF. The chain uses TRBV9 and TRBJ2-5; 9 bases map to TRBD2. This CDR3 is 15 amino acids long. With 3 bases clipped from V and 5 bases from J, the junction kept 8 bases outside the gene matches. Germline CDR1 is SGDLS and CDR2 is YYNGEE.

V gene TRBV27 combines with J gene TRBJ2-1; 14 nucleotides align to TRBD2. V shed 8 bases, J shed 13 bases, and the junction held 4 bases outside the gene matches. This CDR3 contains 12 residues. Germline CDR1 reads MNHEY; CDR2 reads SMNVEV (reference sequence). CDR3 sequence: CASGTSGSTQFF. In nucleotides, the CDR3 is TGTGCCAGCGGGACTAGCGGGAGTACCCAGTTCTTC.

The chain carries TRBV13 and TRBJ2-3; TRBD1 agrees at 8 bases. The germline V gene encodes CDR1 PRHDT and CDR2 FYEKMQ (reference sequence). V dropped 4 bases and J dropped 1; count of bases not matched to a gene: 16. CDR3 length: 19 amino acids. The CDR3 bases are TGTGCCAGCAGCTCCCGAATACCATGGGACAGGTCTGGCACAGATACGCAGTATTTT. Amino acids: CASSSRIPWDRSGTDTQYF.

The chain carries TRBV2 and TRBJ2-7, with 8 bases matching TRBD1. This CDR3 is 17 amino acids long. Losses at the gene ends were 4 bases for V and 0 bases for J; bases not matched to a gene: 11. The germline V gene has CDR1 SNHLY and CDR2 FYNNEI. CDR3 region: CASSAILWGQDSYEQYF. CDR3 DNA: TGTGCCAGCAGTGCAATACTCTGGGGACAGGACTCCTACGAGCAGTACTTC.

This clone was counted a single time. The sample contains more than one DNA sequence encoding this CDR3. The chain carries TRBV7-9 and TRBJ2-3; unclear D gene. V was clipped by 5 bases and J by 1 base, with 7 bases between them. The germline V gene encodes CDR1 SEHNR and CDR2 FQNEAQ (reference sequence). CDR3 size: 13 residues. As DNA, the CDR3 is TGTGCCAGCAGCCGATCGGGCACAGATACGCAGTATTTT. It translates to CASSRSGTDTQYF.

This clone was recorded once. This chain connects TRBV2 to TRBJ1-5, with 8 nucleotides matching TRBD1. In germline, CDR1 is SNHLY, CDR2 FYNNEI. This CDR3 region has 14 residues. Trimming took 6 bases from V and 1 from J; bases not matched to a gene: 2. CDR3 bases: TGTGCCAGCAGGGCAGGGGGCAGCAATCAGCCCCAGCATTTT. Amino acids: CASRAGGSNQPQHF.